These T cell receptor beta chains were read from a single sample in a study of blood T cell repertoires in COVID-19. Produced via immunoSEQ multiplex PCR; TCRdb's table is partial and in-frame only. The table includes around 240,000 clones, around 86% detected once. Sequencing used PBMCs or T cells enriched from blood (not recorded which). These TCRs come from a woman in her forties or fifties who had recovered from COVID-19. The CDR3 runs from the conserved cysteine through the conserved F or W. The D gene is left open where the match is weak. Part of the rows lack a size; the others show once, few, many or a class for expanded clones.

j_call d_call clone_size v_call cdr3_nt cdr3_aa
TRBJ2-2 TRBD2 NA TRBV7-3 TGTGCCAGCAGCTCTAGCGGGGGTACCGGGGAGCTGTTTTTT CASSSSGGTGELFF
TRBJ1-2 TRBD1 NA TRBV18 TGTGCCAGCTCACCCCTTCCGGGACAGGGGGGAAGTGGCTACACCTTC CASSPLPGQGGSGYTF
TRBJ1-3 TRBD1 NA TRBV10-3 TGTGCCATCACCTCAGGGGGAGGAAACACCATATATTTT CAITSGGGNTIYF
TRBJ2-3 TRBD2 NA TRBV5-6 TGTGCCAGCAGCTACCGTAGCGGGGGGAGCACAGATACGCAGTATTTT CASSYRSGGSTDTQYF
TRBJ2-7 NA NA TRBV4-3 TGCGCCAGCAGCCAAGGCGTCTCCTACGAGCAGTACTTC CASSQGVSYEQYF
TRBJ1-2 NA NA TRBV7-8 TGTGCCAGCAGCCCAAGGCGCGGGGATGGCTACACCTTC CASSPRRGDGYTF
TRBJ2-1 TRBD2 NA TRBV11-3 TGTGCCAGCAGCTCTGGCCTAGTAGTAGCGGGGGGTAACAATGAGCAGTTCTTC CASSSGLVVAGGNNEQFF
TRBJ2-7 TRBD1 NA TRBV29-1 TGCAGCGTTGAAGTTCAGGACAGGGCGCAGGCTTACGAGCAGTACTTC CSVEVQDRAQAYEQYF
TRBJ1-1 TRBD1 NA TRBV5-8 TGTGCCAGCAGGACTTGGACAGGGAAGACTGAAGCTTTCTTT CASRTWTGKTEAFF
TRBJ2-5 TRBD1 NA TRBV5-1 TGCGCCAGCAGCTCCGGGACAGGTCACCAAGAGACCCAGTACTTC CASSSGTGHQETQYF
TRBJ1-6 NA NA TRBV6-2/TRBV6-3 TGTGCCAGCAGTAGCCGGAGCGGGGGGAGCTCCTATAATTCACCCCTCCACTTT CASSSRSGGSSYNSPLHF
TRBJ1-2 NA NA TRBV30 TGTGCCTGGAGTGGGGCTCGCGCTAACTATGGCTACACCTTC CAWSGARANYGYTF
TRBJ1-3 NA NA TRBV29-1 TGCAGCGCGTCTTTCTCTGGAAACACCATATATTTT CSASFSGNTIYF
TRBJ1-6 NA NA TRBV6-2/TRBV6-3 TGTGCCAGCAGTACCGCGTCAGGGATCCGGCCACCCCTCCACTTT CASSTASGIRPPLHF
TRBJ2-2 NA once TRBV4-1 TGCGCCAGCAGCCAACAGGTACTGGCCACCGGGGAGCTGTTTTTT CASSQQVLATGELFF
TRBJ1-5 NA NA TRBV4-1 TGCGCCAGCAGCCAAACAGCGGGGAGCAATCAGCCCCAGCATTTT CASSQTAGSNQPQHF
TRBJ1-1 NA once TRBV12-3/TRBV12-4 TGTGCCAGCAGGCCCACGGTTGAAGCTTTCTTT CASRPTVEAFF
TRBJ1-2 NA NA TRBV2 TGTGCCAGCACTGACCCTCAGAACTATGGCTACACCTTC CASTDPQNYGYTF
TRBJ1-1 TRBD1 few TRBV28 TGTGCCAGCAGTTTAGCAGGACAGGGGCTGTACACTGAAGCTTTCTTT CASSLAGQGLYTEAFF
TRBJ1-2 NA NA TRBV11-1 TGTGCCAGCAGCTTAGATCTGAACTATGGCTACACCTTC CASSLDLNYGYTF
TRBJ2-1 NA NA TRBV12-5 TGTGCTAGTGGTTTGGGCGGGTCCTACAATGAGCAGTTCTTC CASGLGGSYNEQFF
TRBJ2-3 TRBD1 NA TRBV6-2/TRBV6-3 TGTGCCAGCAGTAGGGACAGTCGTAGCACAGATACGCAGTATTTT CASSRDSRSTDTQYF
TRBJ1-4 TRBD1 NA TRBV25-1 TGTGCCAGCAGTGAATGGACAGGGGGCGTTGAAAAACTGTTTTTT CASSEWTGGVEKLFF
TRBJ2-1 NA NA TRBV28 TGTGCCAGCAGTTTATCCCAGGGCCACGGCTCCTACAATGAGCAGTTCTTC CASSLSQGHGSYNEQFF
TRBJ1-2 TRBD1 NA TRBV27 TGTGCCAGCAGTTCATCCCGGGACAGAGATGGCTACACCTTC CASSSSRDRDGYTF
TRBJ1-1 TRBD1 once TRBV11-2 TGTGCCAGTAAAGGGACAGACAACACTGAAGCTTTCTTT CASKGTDNTEAFF
TRBJ1-2 NA NA TRBV12-3/TRBV12-4 TGTGCCAGCAGTCAGAACTATGGCTACACCTTC CASSQNYGYTF
TRBJ2-6 TRBD1 NA TRBV6-6 TGTGCCAGCAGTCGATACCGGGACAGGGCTGGGGCCAACGTCCTGACTTTC CASSRYRDRAGANVLTF
TRBJ2-1 TRBD2 NA TRBV19 TGTGCCAGTAGTTTTACGGGTGGGCTATCCGGGAGGAGTAATGAGCAGTTCTTC CASSFTGGLSGRSNEQFF
TRBJ2-7 TRBD1 once TRBV12-3/TRBV12-4 TGTGCCAGCAGTAAAGACAGGGGGTACGAGCAGTACTTC CASSKDRGYEQYF
TRBJ1-3 NA NA TRBV7-2 TGTGCCAGCAGCTTAGACAGAACCTCTGGAAACACCATATATTTT CASSLDRTSGNTIYF
TRBJ2-1 TRBD1 few TRBV25-1 TGTGCCAGCAGTGACACGGACAGGGGCCCCTACAATGAGCAGTTCTTC CASSDTDRGPYNEQFF
TRBJ1-5 NA NA TRBV5-4 TGTGCCAGCAGCTTGACTGTGATGGGCTTACAGGGAGGCAATCAGCCCCAGCATTTT CASSLTVMGLQGGNQPQHF
TRBJ1-2 NA NA TRBV7-8 TGTGCCAGCAGCTCCGAAACCAACAGGGCCTCGAGAATTGGCTACACCTTC CASSSETNRASRIGYTF
TRBJ1-5 TRBD1 NA TRBV18 TGTGCCAGCTCACAACCAGGGGGGGATCAGCCCCAGCATTTT CASSQPGGDQPQHF
TRBJ2-3 TRBD1 NA TRBV10-2 TGCGCCAGCAGTGAGGACAGGGGGACAGCAGATACGCAGTATTTT CASSEDRGTADTQYF
TRBJ2-5 TRBD1 NA TRBV5-4 TGTGCCAGCAGCTCCGGGACAGAAGAGACCCAGTACTTC CASSSGTEETQYF
TRBJ1-4 TRBD1 NA TRBV10-3 TGTGCCATCAGTGACCCGGGACAGGGTGGGACTAATGAAAAACTGTTTTTT CAISDPGQGGTNEKLFF
TRBJ1-4 TRBD1 NA TRBV13 TGTGCCAGCAGCAAGACAGGGGGGGTAACTAATGAAAAACTGTTTTTT CASSKTGGVTNEKLFF
TRBJ1-1 NA NA TRBV27 TGTGCCAGCAGTTTATCTCGTCAGGGCGAAGCTTTCTTT CASSLSRQGEAFF
TRBJ1-4 TRBD1 NA TRBV19 TGTGCCAGTAGCGACAGGGAAGGGGAAAAACTGTTTTTT CASSDREGEKLFF
TRBJ2-7 NA NA TRBV7-9 TGTGCCAGCAGCTTAGCGGTAAGGACAGATACCTACGAGCAGTACTTC CASSLAVRTDTYEQYF